These T cell receptor beta chains were read from a single sample in a study of shared clonotypes between healthy human individuals. Produced via immunoSEQ multiplex PCR; TCRdb's table is partial and in-frame only. The table has about 2.1 million clones, about 92% seen once. Sequencing used naive CD8+ T cells from PBMCs. The source of these receptors is a man between 18 and 29 years old in good health. Some clones in this sample may be carry-over from other donors' samples. Both conserved end residues are part of each CDR3. The order of the fields is V gene, J gene, CDR3 protein.

>TRBV10-3|TRBJ2-5
CAIRGSQETQYF
>TRBV27|TRBJ1-5
CASSSSGTPYSNQPQHF
>TRBV5-8|TRBJ2-1
CASSHSETEQFF
>TRBV29-1|TRBJ1-2
CSVDGTGGNYGYTF
>TRBV4-2|TRBJ2-7
CASSQTVSSYEQYF
>TRBV6-5|TRBJ1-1
CASSLPGFTEAFF
>TRBV5-6|TRBJ1-5
CASSQGGNQPQHF
>TRBV5-1|TRBJ2-2
CASSYDGHTGELFF
>TRBV5-8|TRBJ2-1
CASSWIGRHQGDEQFF
>TRBV14|TRBJ1-1
CASSQGTRLNTEAFF
>TRBV28|TRBJ2-5
CASSYPSGLAEETQYF
>TRBV9|TRBJ2-3
CASSVAVGTRGADTQYF
>TRBV9|TRBJ2-1
CASSERGRIVVDEQFF
>TRBV4-1|TRBJ2-7
CASSPGVLYEQYF
>TRBV4-1|TRBJ2-7
CASSHSQGPHYEQYF
>TRBV7-9|TRBJ2-5
CASSRREGLWETQYF
>TRBV10-3|TRBJ2-3
CATRQAPGDTQYF
>TRBV28|TRBJ2-1
CASSLGPPGNNEQFF
>TRBV7-2|TRBJ2-3
CASSFPNGQSSTDTQYF
>TRBV9|TRBJ2-7
CASSPGPTYEQYF
>TRBV4-3|TRBJ2-7
CASSQAHPLAGGPEQYF
>TRBV19|TRBJ2-5
CASSIFGRGETQYF
>TRBV29-1|TRBJ2-7
CSVRTSGREQYF
>TRBV4-1|TRBJ2-5
CASSQDPARGETQYF
>TRBV27|TRBJ1-2
CASSSITALALGGYTF
>TRBV18|TRBJ1-2
CASSPRRDPDGYTF
>TRBV10-3|TRBJ2-5
CAISARAGAHQETQYF
>TRBV27|TRBJ2-5
CASSPTGQGIQETQYF
>TRBV4-3|TRBJ2-7
CASSHSQASGTYEQYF
>TRBV5-6|TRBJ1-2
CASSLEGNGGLGGYTF
>TRBV7-9|TRBJ2-7
CASSPPAEDRSFYEQYF
>TRBV7-3|TRBJ2-1
CASSLTPSGRSDNEQFF
>TRBV4-3|TRBJ2-7
CASSRSGYEQYF
>TRBV12-5|TRBJ1-5
CASGLGDRPHHPMPYQPQHF
>TRBV25-1|TRBJ2-7
CASPCEQYF
>TRBV28|TRBJ2-1
CASGEGDEQFF
>TRBV29-1|TRBJ1-5
CSVAPGPNQPQHF
>TRBV4-2|TRBJ2-1
CASSQESSLAGNNEQFF
>TRBV25-1|TRBJ2-2
CASSVHTGELFF
>TRBV27|TRBJ2-1
CASSWSARGNEQFF
>TRBV15|TRBJ1-4
CATSSRRLGEKLFF
>TRBV27|TRBJ1-2
CATKQGLWGYTF
>TRBV6-1|TRBJ2-1
CASSERLASPYNEQFF
>TRBV28|TRBJ1-2
CASRPAGGYGYTF